This T cell receptor beta chain originates from a study of T cell responses to AZD1222 COVID-19 vaccine. Study-level findings and limits: Unmutated variant regions reportedly attract nearly half of all spike-specific TCRs. Only a handful of AZD1222 recipients, six or seven in all, had baseline seropositivity. Females made up more of the donors, who were largely white British, and clonal diversity may have come out too low.

Both about-4-week and about-12-week second-dose recipients were combined. Remarks on this clone: The antigen remains unidentified.

The assay was immunoSEQ multiplex PCR, and TCRdb's table has in-frame clones only and misses some. The data contain approximately 300,000 clones, almost 95% of them singletons. V lost 8 bases to trimming and J lost 7 bases, with 15 bases between them. This CDR3 region has 11 residues. Germline-derived CDR1 and CDR2 are DFQATT and SNEGSKA (reference sequence). Sample: peripheral blood, taken 28 days after the second AZD1222 dose. This clonotype was obtained from an adult who received the AZD1222 COVID-19 vaccine. The chain couples TRBV20-1 to TRBJ2-7; D remains ambiguous. The CDR3: CSYSRVREQYF. The CDR3 nucleotides are TGCAGTTACTCTCGCGTCAGGGAGCAGTACTTC.